The 15 T cell receptor beta chains below come from one sample, sequenced in a study of regulatory T cells in long-lasting Graves disease. HTBI primers from iRepertoire and Arm-PCR of CDR3 regions yielded the TCR beta libraries. TCRdb ran MiXCR on the multiplex PCR reads and lists one entry per CDR3 protein. The sample has approximately 250,000 distinct CDR3 sequences; around 18% are singletons. Time point reported: newly diagnosed GD, antithyroid drugs for less than 3 months. After RNA was extracted from PBMCs, the TCR library was made from it. Sequenced material: peripheral blood mononuclear cells (PBMCs), taken at new diagnosis, from a patient treated with antithyroid drugs. Receptor source: a female donor with Graves disease.

This clonotype was picked up one time. V is TRBV30 and J is TRBJ2-2; D is undetermined. Per germline, CDR1 GTSNPN and CDR2 SVGIG (reference sequence). The CDR3 is 13 amino acids. V lost 0 bases to trimming and J lost 7 bases, with 9 bases between them. In DNA, the CDR3 is TGTGCCTGGAGTGTCGAGCCCGACGGGGAGCTGTTTTTT. Its protein is CAWSVEPDGELFF.

This clonotype has at least ten counts. This chain uses TRBV14 with TRBJ2-2; D unclear. V lost 6 bases and J lost 2, with 10 bases in between. Germline CDR1 SGHDN, CDR2 FVKESK. The length of the CDR3 is 14 residues. CDR3 protein: CASRNKSNTGELFF. DNA of the CDR3: TGTGCCAGCAGGAATAAAAGCAACACCGGGGAGCTGTTTTTT.

The rearrangement joins TRBV12-3 or TRBV12-4 to TRBJ1-2, with a weak D call TRBD1 (5 bases). The CDR3 consists of 15 residues. V lost 4 bases to trimming and J lost 4 bases, with 16 bases between them. The CDR3 loop is CASSSPGPMGYGYTF. The CDR3 coding sequence is TGTGCCAGCAGTTCCCCGGGACCCATGGGCTATGGCTACACCTTC.

The table lists this clonotype with a few counts. The chain couples TRBV28 to TRBJ2-7; 10 bases align to TRBD1. Germline loops: CDR1 MDHEN, CDR2 SYDVKM. The CDR3 runs to 14 residues. V shed 2 bases, J shed 7 bases, and the junction held 5 bases outside the gene matches. CDR3 region: CASSLRDRGGEQYF. In DNA, the CDR3 is TGTGCCAGCAGTTTAAGGGACAGGGGAGGGGAGCAGTACTTC.

This clonotype was recorded at least ten times. The rearrangement joins TRBV13 to TRBJ2-2; 10 bases line up with TRBD1. Per the germline V gene, CDR1 is PRHDT and CDR2 is FYEKMQ (reference sequence). This CDR3 has 16 residues. After removal of 5 bases from V and 4 bases from J, the junction contained 7 bases not matched to a gene. This CDR3 is CASSLDRGRGTGELFF. CDR3 DNA sequence: TGTGCCAGCAGCCTCGACAGGGGGCGCGGCACCGGGGAGCTGTTTTTT.

This clonotype has ten or more counts. CDR3 amino acids: CASSQGGTGYEQYF. CDR3 nucleotides: TGTGCCAGCAGCCAAGGCGGGACAGGGTACGAGCAGTACTTC. The genes are TRBV3-1 and TRBJ2-7; 9 bases align to TRBD1. Germline V gives CDR1 LGHDT, CDR2 YNNKEL (reference sequence). The CDR3 consists of 14 residues. Losses at the gene ends were 1 base for V and 4 bases for J; bases not matched to a gene: 2.

At least ten counts were recorded for this clonotype. The chain is built from TRBV20-1 and TRBJ2-1, with TRBD1 as a possible D gene (6 bases). Germline V lookup: CDR1 DFQATT, CDR2 SNEGSKA (reference sequence). V lost 4 bases, J lost 4 bases, and 17 bases lay in between. The CDR3 has 15 amino acids. Here the CDR3 DNA reads TGCAGTGCTACCCTGTGGGGGCTAACATACAATGAGCAGTTCTTC. This encodes CSATLWGLTYNEQFF.

In this sample, this clonotype turned up many times. The chain uses TRBV18 and TRBJ2-4; a weak D match, TRBD1 (6 bases). The CDR3 spans 15 residues. The V end was cut by 3 bases, the J end by 2 bases, with 11 bases between. In germline, CDR1 is KGHSH, CDR2 LQKENI. In DNA, the CDR3 is TGTGCCAGCTCACCGCAGGGGTTCTCCAAAAACATTCAGTACTTC. Translation gives CASSPQGFSKNIQYF.

The table lists this clonotype with many counts. The genes are TRBV6-2 or TRBV6-3 and TRBJ2-3; D might be TRBD2 (6 bases). The length of the CDR3 is 15 residues. CDR1 MNHEY and CDR2 SVGEGT come from the germline V gene. The V end lost 5 bases, the J end lost 2 bases, and 14 bases lay between the germline ends. The DNA of the CDR3 is TGTGCCAGCAGTACCGCGGGAATACACACAGATACGCAGTATTTT. Encoded protein: CASSTAGIHTDTQYF.

In its sample, this clonotype was seen many times. The rearrangement uses TRBV5-1 and TRBJ1-2, with D maybe TRBD1 (5 bases). The CDR3 contains 14 residues. The V and J ends lost 4 bases and 2 bases respectively, with 12 bases between them. Per germline, CDR1 SGHRS and CDR2 YFSETQ. Here the CDR3 reads CASSLPGRNYGYTF. The CDR3, as DNA: TGCGCCAGCAGCCTCCCGGGACGGAACTATGGCTACACCTTC.

This clonotype was picked up many times. The rearrangement links TRBV6-1 to TRBJ2-1, with D maybe TRBD1 (8 bases). CDR1 and CDR2 (germline): MNHNS, SASEGT. The V end lost 6 bases, the J end lost 8 bases, and 14 bases lay between the germline ends. The CDR3 spans 13 residues. CDR3 in amino acids: CASRQQGGDEQFF. The CDR3 coding sequence is TGTGCCAGCAGACAACAGGGGGGGGATGAGCAGTTCTTC.

This clonotype was found many times. This rearrangement joins TRBV20-1 to TRBJ2-5, with D possibly matching TRBD1 (6 bases). V lost 1 base and J 4 bases, leaving 25 bases between the germline ends. There are 18 residues in the CDR3. CDR1 and CDR2 (germline): DFQATT, SNEGSKA (reference sequence). The DNA of the CDR3 is TGCAGTGCTAGAGCCCTCCTCGGGACAAAAATAGGCCGAGAGACCCAGTACTTC. It codes for CSARALLGTKIGRETQYF.

This clonotype was seen only a few times. The rearrangement links TRBV2 to TRBJ1-2, with a tentative D call TRBD1 (5 bases). Looked up from germline, CDR1 is SNHLY and CDR2 is FYNNEI. The CDR3 extends over 15 amino acids. The V and J ends lost 6 bases and 1 base respectively, with 15 bases between them. The CDR3 loop reads CASRQSTVFNYGYTF. DNA of the CDR3: TGTGCCAGCAGGCAATCGACAGTGTTTAACTATGGCTACACCTTC.

This clonotype came up many times. The V call is TRBV4-2, the J call TRBJ1-1, with D unresolved. The CDR3 has 16 residues. Germline V gives CDR1 LGHNA, CDR2 YNFKEQ. V was pared by 0 bases and J by 1 base, with 12 bases between. The CDR3 reads CASSQDVGERNTEAFF. Here the CDR3 DNA reads TGTGCCAGCAGCCAAGATGTTGGGGAGAGGAACACTGAAGCTTTCTTT.

The sample holds many counts of this clonotype. The chain carries TRBV12-3 or TRBV12-4 and TRBJ2-3, with TRBD2 matching over 9 bases. Trimming removed 6 bases from V and 5 bases from J; junction bases left unmatched: 12. This CDR3 region has 16 residues. CDR3 sequence reads: CASSLRSGRGGDTQYF. The CDR3 DNA sequence: TGTGCCAGCAGCTTACGTAGCGGGAGAGGAGGAGATACGCAGTATTTT.